The clone carrying this T cell receptor beta chain was seen only a few times. Its antigen is still unknown. This sample is part of a study of Graves' ophthalmopathy and Graves' hyperthyroidism. Study conclusions and caveats: Among thyroid clonotypes expanded above 0.001 frequency, most also appeared in blood. Researchers report that a 13-signature model separated ophthalmopathy from stable hyperthyroidism, posting about 91% sensitivity and about 82% specificity.

For donors with ophthalmopathy, the disease showed moderate-to-severe activity, reached CAS ≥3 and NOSPECS ≥4, and had lasted under 3 months. PBMCs were isolated from a roughly 10 ml sample of fresh peripheral blood. RNA transcripts were the template, and TCR beta CDR3 regions were amplified from them. HTBI primers served in a first-round RT-PCR, which a second-round multiplex PCR followed. TCRdb independently ran MiXCR on the multiplex PCR reads; one entry per CDR3 protein. The sample carries 170,000 or so distinct CDR3 sequences, approximately 40% recorded once. The TCR originated in a woman in her 40s with Graves' ophthalmopathy. The sequencing sample was made of peripheral blood.

DNA of the CDR3: TGTGCCAGCAGTGAAGCAGGGGCCTACACCTTC. Translation gives CASSEAGAYTF. This chain connects TRBV6-1 to TRBJ1-2; D might be TRBD1 (5 bases). V was clipped by 0 bases and J by 10 bases, with 6 bases between them. CDR1 and CDR2 (germline): MNHNS, SASEGT. The CDR3 has 11 residues.